This T cell receptor (beta chain) was documented in a study of synovial regulatory T cells in juvenile arthritis (dated by TCRdb to the mid-2010s). Context from the whole study: Of the sequenced patients, several received methotrexate, one received methotrexate plus infliximab, three were therapy-naive, and one had no treatment information. The TCR repertoire comparisons covered Treg and Teff subsets from about a dozen JIA patients with active disease. Effector T cell subsets from the study cohort were also sequenced for comparisons, but the Treg dataset by itself includes only blood Treg cells and synovial fluid Treg cells. The study compared TCRbeta CDR3 repertoires of blood iaTreg cells, other blood Treg cells and synovial fluid Treg cells from matched patient samples.

The library relied on the immunoSEQ multiplex PCR assay. TCRbeta CDR3 sequencing was performed by Adaptive Biotechnologies. Per the authors' processing: Repertoire similarity was assessed using the Chao-modified Jaccard index and the median clonotype overlap from 200 random subsamples at equal sample size. The similarity analyses were based on either productive nucleotide sequences or amino acid sequences translated in silico. Hierarchical clustering with single linkage and t-SNE based on Chao-modified Jaccard distances were applied for the comparison of repertoires. Repertoire diversity was quantified with the Renyi index, after sample size normalisation, across a range of alpha values. TCRdb obtained this table from immuneACCESS and retained in-frame rearrangements with V and J assigned. These tables miss some clones; where compared with another copy, unresolved V genes account for less than half of the shortfall, and the remainder is unexplained. V and J calls and clone size follow that table, whereas D and trimming were derived from the DNA. The sample has more than 7,500 clones on record. More than 0.95% of the sample goes to the ten largest clones.

Results the study describes overall, beyond this receptor: Across patients, iaTreg TCR repertoires were largely private and overlapped partially with synovial Teff repertoires and blood CPL repertoires. More CDR3 sequences were shared by synovial Treg cells with iaTreg cells than with other blood Treg cells, and a closer relation was confirmed by Chao-Jaccard similarity. Blood iaTreg cells showed lower TCR diversity than other blood Treg cells, consistent with antigen-driven expansion.

Regarding this clone: There is no known antigen for this receptor.

TCR repertoires were obtained from some eleven juvenile idiopathic arthritis patients with active disease who had not reached inactive disease, of whom 3 were polyarticular and 8 were oligoarticular. The median age of the TCR-sequenced patients was over 10 years (range roughly 2.3-22.9), and their median disease duration was around seven years (range 0.2-19.1). Samples for TCR repertoire analysis were collected at two centres in Italy. Peripheral blood mononuclear cells were separated on a Histopaque-1077 density gradient and then cryopreserved in around 90% FCS with around 10% DMSO. Sequenced input: Treg cells from blood. Sample cell subset or site, as interpreted from the label and publication: remaining (HLA-DR-negative) circulating blood Treg cells. The source is a donor aged 2-29 years with juvenile idiopathic arthritis.

CDR3 loop: CASSYDRGGFTGELFF. The sequence links TRBV6-5 to TRBJ2-2; the TCRdb D gene call, TRBD2, has no DNA to confirm it. CDR1 and CDR2 are read off the germline V gene as MNHEY and SVGAGI. The CDR3 covers 16 residues, taking in both the cysteine and the phenylalanine. No DNA appears here.